This T cell receptor beta chain was recorded in a study of blood T cell repertoires in COVID-19 (dated by TCRdb to the early 2020s). Study-wide context: Samples from collaborators originated in the United States, Italy and Spain and spanned both the acute and convalescent phases of COVID-19. The prospective study material was composed of cDNA or gDNA derived from T cells, B-cell-depleted T cells, or PBMCs. HLA class I and class II types, where available, came from metadata supplied by the sample provider rather than from assay-based typing. Samples were obtained from the ongoing ImmuneRACE study (first 160 participants) and from some 1,200 subjects provided by 6 global collaborators. Deeply sampled blood TCRbeta repertoires from subjects exposed to, actively infected with, or recovered from COVID-19 were included in the dataset. The repertoires were released in a freely available public database meant as a resource for research on the immune response to SARS-CoV-2. A de-identified subject ID, COVID-19 status, age in years and sex were almost always included in the sample metadata. The full study reports these points: How much clinical and demographic metadata was included differed by source and by participant, and the metadata was provided uncurated.

CDR1 MNHEY and CDR2 SMNVEV were looked up in the germline V gene (reference sequence). The CDR3 numbers 14 residues from cysteine through phenylalanine. Only the CDR3 portion is preserved as DNA: 42 bases, with reading frame beginning at the first base. V loses 5 bases, J loses 5 bases, and the germline ends lie 13 bases apart. Whole blood was collected in K2EDTA tubes by collaborating institutions according to the institutions' own protocols. For TCRbeta analysis, collaborators shipped samples as frozen whole blood, isolated PBMCs, or DNA extracted from either of those sample types. The immunoSEQ Assay, a bias-controlled multiplex PCR, was used to amplify TCRbeta CDR3 regions from genomic DNA. For the original study's pipeline: The number of nucleated cells in each sample was estimated from the amplification of reference gene primers within the assay. Sequence reads were collapsed and filtered to measure the absolute abundance of every unique TCRbeta CDR3 rearrangement. For each sample, productive Simpson clonality was calculated by taking the square root of Simpson's diversity index across productive rearrangements. Held by TCRdb, this immuneACCESS table contains in-frame sequences only and omits some clones. Under half of the omission traces to an unresolved V gene where checked; the cause of the rest is unknown. The V and J calls and clone size were taken over from that table, and D and trimming were inferred from the DNA. Across this sample there are about 140,000 clones, with roughly 84% seen only once. The top ten constitute 10% of the sample.

This clone has only a few counts. It has no known antigen specificity. There are no base qualities to consult, and no much larger clone falls within one base. Recombination connected TRBV27 to TRBJ2-1; TRBD1 might be the D gene, on 5 matching bases. The source is a man aged 55-75 years with active or convalescent COVID-19. Input material: peripheral blood. The CDR3 in this case is CASSPERRDNEQFF. The nucleotide sequence reads TGTGCCAGCAGTCCCGAGCGCAGGGACAATGAGCAGTTCTTC.